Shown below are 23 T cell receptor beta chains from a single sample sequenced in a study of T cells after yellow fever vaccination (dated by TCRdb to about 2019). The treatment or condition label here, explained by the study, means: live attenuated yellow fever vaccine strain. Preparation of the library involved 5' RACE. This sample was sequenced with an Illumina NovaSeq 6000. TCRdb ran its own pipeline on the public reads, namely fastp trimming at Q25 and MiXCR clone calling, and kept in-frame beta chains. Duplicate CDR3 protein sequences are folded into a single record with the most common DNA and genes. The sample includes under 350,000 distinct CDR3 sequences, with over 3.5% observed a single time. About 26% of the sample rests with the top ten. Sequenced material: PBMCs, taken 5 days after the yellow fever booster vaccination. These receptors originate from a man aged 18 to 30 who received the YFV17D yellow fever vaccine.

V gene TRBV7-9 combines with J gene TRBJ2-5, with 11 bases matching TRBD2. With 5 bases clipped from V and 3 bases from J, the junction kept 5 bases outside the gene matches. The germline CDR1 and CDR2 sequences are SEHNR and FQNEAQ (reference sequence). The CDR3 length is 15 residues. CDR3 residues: CASSNPTSGEETQYF. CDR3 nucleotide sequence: TGTGCCAGCAGCAACCCGACTAGCGGGGAAGAGACCCAGTACTTC.

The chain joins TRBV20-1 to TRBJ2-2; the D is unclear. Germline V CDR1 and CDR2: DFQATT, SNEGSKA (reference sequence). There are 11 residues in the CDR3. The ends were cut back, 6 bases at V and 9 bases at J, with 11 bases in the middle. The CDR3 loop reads CSAAPFWELFF. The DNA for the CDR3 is TGCAGTGCAGCGCCCTTCTGGGAGCTGTTTTTT.

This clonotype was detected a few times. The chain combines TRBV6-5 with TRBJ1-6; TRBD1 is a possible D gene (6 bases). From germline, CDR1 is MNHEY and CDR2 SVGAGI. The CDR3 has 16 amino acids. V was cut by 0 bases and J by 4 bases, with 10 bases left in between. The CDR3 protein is CASSYSKGQYNSPLHF. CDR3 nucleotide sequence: TGTGCCAGCAGTTACTCGAAAGGACAGTATAATTCACCCCTCCACTTT.

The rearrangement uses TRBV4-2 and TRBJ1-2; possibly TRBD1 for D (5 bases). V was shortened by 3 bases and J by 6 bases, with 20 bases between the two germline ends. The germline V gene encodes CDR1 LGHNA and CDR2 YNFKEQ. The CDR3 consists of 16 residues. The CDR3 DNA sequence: TGTGCCAGCAGCCATCCTACGGGACGGACCTTCGATGGCTACACCTTC. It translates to CASSHPTGRTFDGYTF.

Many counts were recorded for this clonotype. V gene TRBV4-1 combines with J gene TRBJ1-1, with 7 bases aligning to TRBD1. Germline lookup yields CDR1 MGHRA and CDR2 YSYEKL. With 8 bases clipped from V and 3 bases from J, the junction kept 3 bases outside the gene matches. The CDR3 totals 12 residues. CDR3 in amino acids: CASGTADTEAFF. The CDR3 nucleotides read TGCGCCAGCGGGACAGCTGACACTGAAGCTTTCTTT.

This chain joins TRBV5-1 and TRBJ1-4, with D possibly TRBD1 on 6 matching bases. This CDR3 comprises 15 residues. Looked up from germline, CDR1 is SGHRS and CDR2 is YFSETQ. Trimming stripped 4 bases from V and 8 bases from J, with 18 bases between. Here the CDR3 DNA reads TGCGCCAGCAGCATAGCAGGGGAGTCAAGGGAAAAACTGTTTTTT. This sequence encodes CASSIAGESREKLFF.

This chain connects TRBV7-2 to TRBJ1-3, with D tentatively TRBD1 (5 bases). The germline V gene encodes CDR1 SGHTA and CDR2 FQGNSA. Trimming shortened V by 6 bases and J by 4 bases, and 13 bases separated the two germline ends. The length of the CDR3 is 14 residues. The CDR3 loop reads CASRNGGAGNTIYF. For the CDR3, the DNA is TGTGCCAGCAGGAATGGAGGGGCGGGAAACACCATATATTTT.

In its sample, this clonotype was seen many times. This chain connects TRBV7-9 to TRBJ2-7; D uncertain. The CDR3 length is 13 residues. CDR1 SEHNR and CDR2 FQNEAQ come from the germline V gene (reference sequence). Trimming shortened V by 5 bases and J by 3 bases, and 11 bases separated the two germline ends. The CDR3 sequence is CASSPDGVYEQYF. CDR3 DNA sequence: TGTGCCAGCAGCCCCGACGGAGTCTACGAGCAGTACTTC.

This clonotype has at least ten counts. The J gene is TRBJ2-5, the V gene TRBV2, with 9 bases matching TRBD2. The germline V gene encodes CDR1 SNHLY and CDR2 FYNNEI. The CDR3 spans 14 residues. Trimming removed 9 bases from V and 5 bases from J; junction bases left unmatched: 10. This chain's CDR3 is CASSGGAHWETQYF. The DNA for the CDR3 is TGTGCCAGTAGCGGGGGAGCACATTGGGAGACCCAGTACTTC.

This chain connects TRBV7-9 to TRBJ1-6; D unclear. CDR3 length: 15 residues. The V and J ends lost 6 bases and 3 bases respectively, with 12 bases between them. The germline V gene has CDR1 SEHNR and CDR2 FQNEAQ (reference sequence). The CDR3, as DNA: TGTGCCAGCAGTCCAGGAGCCCTCTATAATTCACCCCTCCACTTT. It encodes CASSPGALYNSPLHF.

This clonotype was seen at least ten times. This chain's CDR3 is CSTRTRFTKSYYNEQFF. The DNA of the CDR3 is TGCAGTACGCGGACTAGGTTCACCAAATCTTACTACAATGAGCAGTTCTTC. The V and J genes are TRBV29-1 and TRBJ2-1; 7 bases are a match to TRBD2. Germline CDR1 and CDR2: SQVTM and ANQGSEA. The CDR3 sequence is 17 residues long.

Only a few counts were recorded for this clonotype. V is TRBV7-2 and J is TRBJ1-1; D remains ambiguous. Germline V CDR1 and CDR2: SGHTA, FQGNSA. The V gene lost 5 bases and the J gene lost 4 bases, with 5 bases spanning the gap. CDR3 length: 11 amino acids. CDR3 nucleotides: TGTGCCAGCAGCCCCGCCACTGAAGCTTTCTTT. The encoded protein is CASSPATEAFF.

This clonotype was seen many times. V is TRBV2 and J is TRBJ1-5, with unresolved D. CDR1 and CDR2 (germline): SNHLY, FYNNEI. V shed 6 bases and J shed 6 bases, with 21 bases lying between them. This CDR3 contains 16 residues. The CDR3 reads CASSGLGRGSRQPQHF. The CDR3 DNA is TGTGCCAGCAGCGGCCTTGGACGTGGGAGCCGTCAGCCCCAGCATTTT.

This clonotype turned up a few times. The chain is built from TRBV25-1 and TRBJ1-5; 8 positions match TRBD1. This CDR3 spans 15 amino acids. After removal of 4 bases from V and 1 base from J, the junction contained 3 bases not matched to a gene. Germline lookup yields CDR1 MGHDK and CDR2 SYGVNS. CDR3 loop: CASSGGQASNQPQHF. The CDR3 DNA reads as TGTGCCAGCAGTGGGGGACAGGCAAGCAATCAGCCCCAGCATTTT.

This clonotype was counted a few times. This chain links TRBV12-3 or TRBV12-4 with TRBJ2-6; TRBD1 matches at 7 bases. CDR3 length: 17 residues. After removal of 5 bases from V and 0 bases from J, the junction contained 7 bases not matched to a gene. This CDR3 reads CASSNRGANSGANVLTF. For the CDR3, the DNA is TGTGCCAGCAGTAACAGGGGTGCCAACTCTGGGGCCAACGTCCTGACTTTC.

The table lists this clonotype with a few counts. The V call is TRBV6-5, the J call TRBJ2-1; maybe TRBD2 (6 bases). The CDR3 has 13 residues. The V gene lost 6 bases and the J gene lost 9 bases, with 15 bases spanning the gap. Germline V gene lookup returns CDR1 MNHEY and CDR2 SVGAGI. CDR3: CASSRRDFSEQFF. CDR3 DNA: TGTGCCAGCAGCCGACGGGACTTTAGTGAGCAGTTCTTC.

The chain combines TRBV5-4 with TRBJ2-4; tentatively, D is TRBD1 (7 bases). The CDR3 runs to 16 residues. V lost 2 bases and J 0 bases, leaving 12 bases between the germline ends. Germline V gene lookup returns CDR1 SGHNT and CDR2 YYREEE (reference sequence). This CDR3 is CASSFYRGLAKNIQYF. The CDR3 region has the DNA TGTGCCAGCAGCTTTTACAGGGGACTAGCCAAAAACATTCAGTACTTC.

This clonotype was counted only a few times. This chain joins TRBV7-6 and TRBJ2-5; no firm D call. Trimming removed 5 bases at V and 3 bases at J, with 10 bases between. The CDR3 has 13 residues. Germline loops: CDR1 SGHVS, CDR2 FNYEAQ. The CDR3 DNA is TGTGCCAGCAGCGTAAATACCAAAGAGACCCAGTACTTC. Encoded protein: CASSVNTKETQYF. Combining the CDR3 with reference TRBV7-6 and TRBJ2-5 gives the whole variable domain GAGVSQSPRYKVTKRGQDVALRCDPISGHVSLYWYRQALGQGPEFLTYFNYEAQQDKSGLPNDRFSAERPEGSISTLTIQRTEQRDSAMYRCASSVNTKETQYFGPGTRLLVL.

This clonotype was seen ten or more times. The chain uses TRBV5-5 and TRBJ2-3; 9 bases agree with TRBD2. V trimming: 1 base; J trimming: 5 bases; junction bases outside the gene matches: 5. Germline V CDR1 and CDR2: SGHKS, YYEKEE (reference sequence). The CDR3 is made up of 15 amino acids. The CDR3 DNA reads TGTGCCAGCAGCTTGCTAGCGGGGTTAGAAGATACGCAGTATTTT. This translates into CASSLLAGLEDTQYF.

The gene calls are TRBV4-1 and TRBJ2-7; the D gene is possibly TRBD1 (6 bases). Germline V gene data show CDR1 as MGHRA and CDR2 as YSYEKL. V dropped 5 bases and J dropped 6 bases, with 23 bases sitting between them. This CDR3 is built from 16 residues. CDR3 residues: CASSTQTGRYPAEQYV. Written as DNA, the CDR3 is TGCGCCAGCAGCACGCAGACAGGTCGGTACCCTGCCGAGCAGTACGTC.

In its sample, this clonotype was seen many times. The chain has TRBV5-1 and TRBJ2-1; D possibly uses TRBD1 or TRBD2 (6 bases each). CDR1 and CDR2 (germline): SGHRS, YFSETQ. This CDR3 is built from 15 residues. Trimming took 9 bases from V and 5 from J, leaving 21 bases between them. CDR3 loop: CANQGGRLTNNEQFF. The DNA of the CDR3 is TGCGCCAACCAAGGGGGGAGGTTGACGAACAATGAGCAGTTCTTC.

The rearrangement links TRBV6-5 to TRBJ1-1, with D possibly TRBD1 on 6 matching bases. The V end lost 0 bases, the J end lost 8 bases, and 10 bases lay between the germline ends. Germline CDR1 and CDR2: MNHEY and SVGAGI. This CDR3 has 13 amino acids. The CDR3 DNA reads TGTGCCAGCAGTTACTCGGGGGCGCGGGAAGCTTTCTTT. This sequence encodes CASSYSGAREAFF.

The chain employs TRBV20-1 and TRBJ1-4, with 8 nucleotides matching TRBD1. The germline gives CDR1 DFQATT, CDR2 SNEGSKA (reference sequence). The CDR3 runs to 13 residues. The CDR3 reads CVVGQAANEKLFF. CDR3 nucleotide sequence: TGCGTGGTGGGACAGGCAGCTAATGAAAAACTGTTTTTT.